This TCR beta chain appears in the sequencing data of a study of T cells expressing NK-cell markers. Study findings and constraints: Dominant NKG2C+ clonotypes made up roughly 1.0-7.0% of CD8+ T cells in several donors.

The germline gives CDR1 SQVTM, CDR2 ANQGSEA. The CDR3 has 12 amino acids. With the 5' RACE reads reprocessed, TCRdb shows one record per CDR3 protein and no DNA. The sample features some 280,000 distinct CDR3 sequences, with about 0.4% in its top ten. About this clonotype: Its antigen is undetermined.

The sample comprised blood T cells: a sorted CD56 or NKG2C T cell subset, CD4+ or CD8+ T cells, or bulk PBMC T cells (not recorded which). This clonotype originated in a man aged 18 to 29 in good health. The rearrangement uses TRBV29-1 and TRBJ2-7. The CDR3 spells CSVGVMGYEQYF.